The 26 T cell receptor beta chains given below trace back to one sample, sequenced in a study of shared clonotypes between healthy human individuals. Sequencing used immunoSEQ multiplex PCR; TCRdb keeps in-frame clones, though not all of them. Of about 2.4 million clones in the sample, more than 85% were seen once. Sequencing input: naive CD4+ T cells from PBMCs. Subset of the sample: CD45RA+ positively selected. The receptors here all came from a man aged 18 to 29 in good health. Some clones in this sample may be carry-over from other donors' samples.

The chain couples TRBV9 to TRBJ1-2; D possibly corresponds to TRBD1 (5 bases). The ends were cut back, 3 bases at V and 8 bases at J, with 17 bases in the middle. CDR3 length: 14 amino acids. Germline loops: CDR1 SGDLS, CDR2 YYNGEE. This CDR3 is CASSGFGARGGYTF. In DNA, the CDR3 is TGTGCCAGCAGCGGATTCGGGGCGCGGGGAGGCTACACCTTC. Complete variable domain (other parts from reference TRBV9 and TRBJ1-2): DSGVTQTPKHLITATGQRVTLRCSPRSGDLSVYWYQQSLDQGLQFLIQYYNGEERAKGNILERFSAQQFPDLHSELNLSSLELGDSALYFCASSGFGARGGYTFGSGTRLTVV.

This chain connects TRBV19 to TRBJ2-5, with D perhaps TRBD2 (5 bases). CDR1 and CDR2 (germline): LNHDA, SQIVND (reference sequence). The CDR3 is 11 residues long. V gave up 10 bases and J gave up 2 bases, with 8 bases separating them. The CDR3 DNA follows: TGTGCCACCGGGATTCAAGAGACCCAGTACTTC. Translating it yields CATGIQETQYF.

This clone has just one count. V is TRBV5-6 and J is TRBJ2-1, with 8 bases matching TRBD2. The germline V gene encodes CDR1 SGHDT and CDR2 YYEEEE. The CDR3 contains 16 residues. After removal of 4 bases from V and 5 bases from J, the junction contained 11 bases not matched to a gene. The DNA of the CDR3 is TGTGCCAGCAGCCGCGATAGGTTCGGGAGGGACAATGAGCAGTTCTTC. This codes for CASSRDRFGRDNEQFF.

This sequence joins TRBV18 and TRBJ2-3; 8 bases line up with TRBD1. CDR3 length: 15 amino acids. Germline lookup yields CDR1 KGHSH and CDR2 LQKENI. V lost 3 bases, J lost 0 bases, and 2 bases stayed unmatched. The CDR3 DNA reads TGTGCCAGCTCACCCCGGGACAGGAGCACAGATACGCAGTATTTT. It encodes CASSPRDRSTDTQYF. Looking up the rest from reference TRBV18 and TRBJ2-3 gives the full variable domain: NAGVMQNPRHLVRRRGQEARLRCSPMKGHSHVYWYRQLPEEGLKFMVYLQKENIIDESGMPKERFSAEFPKEGPSILRIQQVVRGDSAAYFCASSPRDRSTDTQYFGPGTRLTVL.

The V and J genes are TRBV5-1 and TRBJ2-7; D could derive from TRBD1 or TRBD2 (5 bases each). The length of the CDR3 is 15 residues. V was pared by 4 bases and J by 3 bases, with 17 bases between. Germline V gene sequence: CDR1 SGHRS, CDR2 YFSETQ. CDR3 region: CASSPSRDGYYEQYF. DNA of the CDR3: TGCGCCAGCAGCCCCTCTCGGGACGGATACTACGAGCAGTACTTC.

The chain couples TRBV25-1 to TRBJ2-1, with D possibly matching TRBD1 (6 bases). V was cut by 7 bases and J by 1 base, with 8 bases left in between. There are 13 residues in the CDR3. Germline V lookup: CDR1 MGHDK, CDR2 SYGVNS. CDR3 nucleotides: TGTGCCAGCACGGACAGTTCCTACAATGAGCAGTTCTTC. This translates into CASTDSSYNEQFF.

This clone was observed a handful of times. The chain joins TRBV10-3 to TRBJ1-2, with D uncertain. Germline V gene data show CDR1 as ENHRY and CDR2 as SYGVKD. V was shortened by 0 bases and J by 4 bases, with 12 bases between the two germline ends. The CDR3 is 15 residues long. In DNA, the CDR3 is TGTGCCATCAGTGAGTCAACTACGAGTGGCTATGGCTACACCTTC. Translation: CAISESTTSGYGYTF.

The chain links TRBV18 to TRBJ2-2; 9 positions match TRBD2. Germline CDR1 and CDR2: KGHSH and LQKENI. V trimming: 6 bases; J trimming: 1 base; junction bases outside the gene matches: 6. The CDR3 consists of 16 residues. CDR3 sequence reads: CASSLFSGRNTGELFF. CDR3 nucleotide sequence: TGTGCCAGCTCCCTCTTTAGCGGGAGGAACACCGGGGAGCTGTTTTTT.

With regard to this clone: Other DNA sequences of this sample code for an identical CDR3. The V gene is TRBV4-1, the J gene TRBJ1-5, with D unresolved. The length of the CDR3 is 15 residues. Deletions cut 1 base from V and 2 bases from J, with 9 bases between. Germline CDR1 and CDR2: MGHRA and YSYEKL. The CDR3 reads CASSQVGQGNQPQHF. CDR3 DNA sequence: TGCGCCAGCAGCCAAGTTGGTCAGGGCAATCAGCCCCAGCATTTT.

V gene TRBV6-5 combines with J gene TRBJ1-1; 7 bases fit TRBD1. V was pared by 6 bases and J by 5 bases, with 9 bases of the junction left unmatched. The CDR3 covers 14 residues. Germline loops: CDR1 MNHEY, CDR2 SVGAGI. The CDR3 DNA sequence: TGTGCCAGCAGCATGAGGGGGCGATGGACTGAAGCTTTCTTT. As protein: CASSMRGRWTEAFF.

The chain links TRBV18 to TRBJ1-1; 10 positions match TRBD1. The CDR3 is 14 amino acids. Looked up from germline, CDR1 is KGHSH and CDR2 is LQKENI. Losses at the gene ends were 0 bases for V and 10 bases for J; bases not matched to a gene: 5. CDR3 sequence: CASSPPGQGGSAFF. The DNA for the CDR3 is TGTGCCAGCTCACCACCCGGACAGGGGGGTTCAGCTTTCTTT.

CDR3 coding DNA: TGTGCCAGCAGCCCTAACCGGGGGACCTACACCGGGGAGCTGTTTTTT. It is translated as CASSPNRGTYTGELFF. V is TRBV5-4 and J is TRBJ2-2; D might be TRBD2 (6 bases). CDR1 is SGHNT, CDR2 YYREEE, per germline (reference sequence). V dropped 4 bases and J dropped 3 bases, with 16 bases sitting between them. CDR3 length: 16 residues.

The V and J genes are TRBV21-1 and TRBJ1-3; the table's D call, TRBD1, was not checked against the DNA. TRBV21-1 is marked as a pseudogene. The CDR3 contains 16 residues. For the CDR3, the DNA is TGTGCCAGCAGCAAAGACCAGGGGGCTAGTGGAAACACCATATATTTT. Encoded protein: CASSKDQGASGNTIYF.

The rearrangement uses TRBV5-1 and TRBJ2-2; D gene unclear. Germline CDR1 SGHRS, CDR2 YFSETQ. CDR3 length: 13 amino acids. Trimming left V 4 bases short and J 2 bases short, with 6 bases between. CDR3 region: CASSLFNTGELFF. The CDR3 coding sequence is TGCGCCAGCAGCCTGTTTAACACCGGGGAGCTGTTTTTT.

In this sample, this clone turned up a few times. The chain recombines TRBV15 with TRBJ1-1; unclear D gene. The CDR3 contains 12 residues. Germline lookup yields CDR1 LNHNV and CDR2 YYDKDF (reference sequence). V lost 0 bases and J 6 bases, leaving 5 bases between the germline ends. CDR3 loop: CATSREKSEAFF. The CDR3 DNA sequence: TGTGCCACCAGCAGAGAGAAGTCTGAAGCTTTCTTT.

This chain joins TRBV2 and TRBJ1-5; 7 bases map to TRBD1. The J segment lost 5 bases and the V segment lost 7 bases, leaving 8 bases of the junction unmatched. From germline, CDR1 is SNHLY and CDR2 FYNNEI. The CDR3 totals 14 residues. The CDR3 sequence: CASTLGQADQPQHF. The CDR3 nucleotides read TGTGCCAGCACTCTAGGACAGGCCGATCAGCCCCAGCATTTT.

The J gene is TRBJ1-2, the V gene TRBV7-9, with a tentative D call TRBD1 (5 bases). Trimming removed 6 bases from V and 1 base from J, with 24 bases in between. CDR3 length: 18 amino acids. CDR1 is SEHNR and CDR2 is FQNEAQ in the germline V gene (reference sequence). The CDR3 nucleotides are TGTGCCAGCAGTTCACAAATCCAGACAGCACATATTAACTATGGCTACACCTTC. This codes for CASSSQIQTAHINYGYTF.

The CDR3 protein is CASSVGSGSALSEQFF. For the CDR3, the DNA is TGTGCCAGCAGCGTAGGATCCGGGAGCGCCCTCAGTGAGCAGTTCTTC. The genes are TRBV9 and TRBJ2-1; tentative D call: TRBD2 (6 bases). CDR3 length: 16 amino acids. V was shortened by 0 bases and J by 9 bases, with 19 bases between the two germline ends. CDR1 and CDR2 (germline): SGDLS, YYNGEE. Drawing the rest from reference TRBV9 and TRBJ2-1, the complete variable domain is DSGVTQTPKHLITATGQRVTLRCSPRSGDLSVYWYQQSLDQGLQFLIQYYNGEERAKGNILERFSAQQFPDLHSELNLSSLELGDSALYFCASSVGSGSALSEQFFGPGTRLTVL.

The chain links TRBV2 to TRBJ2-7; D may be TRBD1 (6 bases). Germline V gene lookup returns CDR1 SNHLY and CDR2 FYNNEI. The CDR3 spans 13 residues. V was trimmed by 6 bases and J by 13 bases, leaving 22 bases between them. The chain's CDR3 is CASRQGPPNPFYF. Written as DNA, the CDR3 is TGTGCCAGCAGGCAGGGGCCCCCCAACCCATTCTACTTC. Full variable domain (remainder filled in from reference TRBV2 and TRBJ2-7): EPEVTQTPSHQVTQMGQEVILRCVPISNHLYFYWYRQILGQKVEFLVSFYNNEISEKSEIFDDQFSVERPDGSNFTLKIRSTKLEDSAMYFCASRQGPPNPFYFGPGTRLTVT.

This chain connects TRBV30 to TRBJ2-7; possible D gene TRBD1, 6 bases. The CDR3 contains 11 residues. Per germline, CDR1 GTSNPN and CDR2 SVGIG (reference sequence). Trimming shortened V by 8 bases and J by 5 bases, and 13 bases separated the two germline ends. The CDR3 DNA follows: TGTGCCACTAAAGGGGGAAACGAGCAGTACTTC. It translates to CATKGGNEQYF.

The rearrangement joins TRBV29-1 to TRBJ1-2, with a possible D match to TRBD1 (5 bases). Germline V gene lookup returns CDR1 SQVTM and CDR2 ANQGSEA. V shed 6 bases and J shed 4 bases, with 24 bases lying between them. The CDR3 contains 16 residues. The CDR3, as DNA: TGCAGCGTCGACGGGACGTTTGTAGCTGGGCCCTATGGCTACACCTTC. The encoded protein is CSVDGTFVAGPYGYTF.

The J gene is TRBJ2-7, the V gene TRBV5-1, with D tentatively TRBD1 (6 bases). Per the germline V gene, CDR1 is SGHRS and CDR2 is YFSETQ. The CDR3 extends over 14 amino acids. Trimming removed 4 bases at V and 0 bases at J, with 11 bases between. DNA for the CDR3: TGCGCCAGCAGCCACCGGGACAACTCCTACGAGCAGTACTTC. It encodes CASSHRDNSYEQYF.

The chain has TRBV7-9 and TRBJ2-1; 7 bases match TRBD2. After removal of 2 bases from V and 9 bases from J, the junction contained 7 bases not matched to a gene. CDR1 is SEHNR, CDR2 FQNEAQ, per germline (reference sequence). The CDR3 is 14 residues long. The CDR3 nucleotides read TGTGCCAGCAGCTTACGGGAGGTTCAGGGTGAGCAGTTCTTC. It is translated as CASSLREVQGEQFF. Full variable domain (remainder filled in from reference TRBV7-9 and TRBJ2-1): DTGVSQNPRHKITKRGQNVTFRCDPISEHNRLYWYRQTLGQGPEFLTYFQNEAQLEKSRLLSDRFSAERPKGSFSTLEIQRTEQGDSAMYLCASSLREVQGEQFFGPGTRLTVL.

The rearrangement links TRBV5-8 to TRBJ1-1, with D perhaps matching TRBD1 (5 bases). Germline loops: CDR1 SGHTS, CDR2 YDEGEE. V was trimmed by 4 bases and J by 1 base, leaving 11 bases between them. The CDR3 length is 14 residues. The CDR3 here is CASSTGRGNTEAFF. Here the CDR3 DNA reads TGTGCCAGCAGCACGGGACGGGGGAACACTGAAGCTTTCTTT.

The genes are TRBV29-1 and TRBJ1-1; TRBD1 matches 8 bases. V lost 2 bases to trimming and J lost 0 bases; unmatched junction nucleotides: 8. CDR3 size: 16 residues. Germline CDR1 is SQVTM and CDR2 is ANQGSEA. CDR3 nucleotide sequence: TGCAGCGTTGAAAGAAAGGTGACAGGGGTGAACACTGAAGCTTTCTTT. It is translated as CSVERKVTGVNTEAFF.

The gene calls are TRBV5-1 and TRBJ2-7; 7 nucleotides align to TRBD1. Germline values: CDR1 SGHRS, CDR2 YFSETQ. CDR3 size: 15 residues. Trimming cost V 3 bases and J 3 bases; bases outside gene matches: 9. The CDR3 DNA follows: TGCGCCAGCAGCTCCTACCGGGACAGAGACTACGAGCAGTACTTC. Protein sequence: CASSSYRDRDYEQYF.